This T cell receptor beta chain was captured by sequencing in a study of T cell responses to AZD1222 COVID-19 vaccine. This CDR3 region has 16 residues. The ends lost 5 bases at V and 9 bases at J; junction bases unmatched: 6. The V gene's germline CDR1 is LNHDA and CDR2 SQIVND (reference sequence). For this clone: Its antigen is unknown.

Assay: immunoSEQ multiplex PCR; the TCRdb copy retains only in-frame clones and omits some. The data contain more than 70,000 clones, 75% to 95% of them singletons. Points from the study as a whole: Regions left unmutated in variants are reportedly the target of nearly half of spike-specific TCRs. Repertoires were obtained only post-peak T cell response. The donor group comprised mostly white British people and more females; the analysis possibly underestimated clonal diversity. Spike regions recognized by vaccine-associated CD4 TCRs spanned the protein, led by 160-218 and 743-854.

Material: peripheral blood, obtained 28 days after the second AZD1222 dose. This chain joins TRBV19 and TRBJ2-2, with 16 bases lining up with TRBD2. The TCR was taken from an adult who received the AZD1222 COVID-19 vaccine. For the CDR3, the DNA is TGTGCCAGTAGTCCGGGGACTAGCGGGAGGGGCTGGGAGCTGTTTTTT. Residues: CASSPGTSGRGWELFF.